Ten or more counts support the clone carrying this T cell receptor beta chain. Its specificity is not known. The data derive from a study of T cell repertoires in cytomegalovirus infection. In the study overall: Carrying CMV and the relevant HLA type showed in public TCR beta signatures. Study results and caveats: CMV carriers with the relevant HLA were identified by cumulative public TCR beta family frequency. Within the response measured ex vivo, HLA-C-restricted CMV-specific TCR beta clonotypes were dominant.

Each CDR3 protein gets one entry after TCRdb re-called the reads with MiXCR. The table has 200,000 to 250,000 distinct CDR3 sequences, over 9% seen once. The CDR3 totals 13 residues. Germline V CDR1 and CDR2: SQVTM, ANQGSEA. Trimming took 4 bases from V and 4 from J, leaving 13 bases between them. This clonotype was obtained from a human donor in good health (CMV status not recorded). Some clones in this sample may be carry-over from other donors' samples. What was sequenced was PBMCs. The rearrangement joins TRBV29-1 to TRBJ1-1; D is perhaps TRBD1 (6 bases). In DNA form, the CDR3 reads TGCAGCGTTGTGAGGGGGTCCCCCACTGAAGCTTTCTTT. As protein: CSVVRGSPTEAFF.